A selection of T cell receptor beta chains follows, all from one sample in a study of cytomegalovirus exposure and HLA in healthy donors. Profiling relied on immunoSEQ multiplex PCR, and the TCRdb table lists in-frame clones only, not all of them. The sample holds around 220,000 clones, almost 80% seen once. Material for sequencing was PBMCs. The receptors here all came from a man aged 18 to 29 in good health and CMV-seronegative. Each CDR3 is given with its conserved first and last residue. Each record gives: CDR3 DNA, CDR3 protein, D gene, J gene, clone size, V gene. D genes are given only for firm matches. Only some rows state a clone size, as once, few, many or a class for expanded clones.

CDR3nt: TGTGCCAGCACAGCAGGGGGCACTGGAAACACCATATATTTT
CDR3aa: CASTAGGTGNTIYF
d_gene: TRBD1
j_gene: TRBJ1-3
abundance: NA
v_gene: TRBV6-1

CDR3nt: TGCGCCAGCAGCTTGACCACTAGCTCTCCTACGCAGTATTTT
CDR3aa: CASSLTTSSPTQYF
d_gene: NA
j_gene: TRBJ2-3
abundance: few
v_gene: TRBV5-1

CDR3nt: TGCGCCAGCAGCCGACGGGAGAACACCGGGGAGCTGTTTTTT
CDR3aa: CASSRRENTGELFF
d_gene: NA
j_gene: TRBJ2-2
abundance: NA
v_gene: TRBV5-1

CDR3nt: TGCAGTGCTCCGACGGACACCGAGCAGTTCTTC
CDR3aa: CSAPTDTEQFF
d_gene: NA
j_gene: TRBJ2-1
abundance: NA
v_gene: TRBV20-1

CDR3nt: TGTGCCAGCAAGCGACAGGGGGACACTGAAGCTTTCTTT
CDR3aa: CASKRQGDTEAFF
d_gene: TRBD1
j_gene: TRBJ1-1
abundance: NA
v_gene: TRBV2

CDR3nt: TGTGCCGTTTGGACCGGGACAGGGGTCTACAATGAGCAGTTCTTC
CDR3aa: CAVWTGTGVYNEQFF
d_gene: TRBD1
j_gene: TRBJ2-1
abundance: NA
v_gene: TRBV10-3

CDR3nt: TGTGCCAGCAGCTTATACCCTGCGGGAGGGTTGGGGGATACGCAGTATTTT
CDR3aa: CASSLYPAGGLGDTQYF
d_gene: TRBD2
j_gene: TRBJ2-3
abundance: NA
v_gene: TRBV11-3

CDR3nt: TGCAGCGTTGCCAGGGAGGGTTACATTCAGTACTTC
CDR3aa: CSVAREGYIQYF
d_gene: TRBD2
j_gene: TRBJ2-4
abundance: NA
v_gene: TRBV29-1

CDR3nt: TGTGCCAGCAGCTCCCACAGGGAATTGGGGCAGTTCTTC
CDR3aa: CASSSHRELGQFF
d_gene: NA
j_gene: TRBJ2-1
abundance: NA
v_gene: TRBV9

CDR3nt: TGTGCCAGTAGTCCTGGGACAAATAATGGCTACACCTTC
CDR3aa: CASSPGTNNGYTF
d_gene: NA
j_gene: TRBJ1-2
abundance: NA
v_gene: TRBV19

CDR3nt: TGTGCCAGCAGCTTAAGGTCCTCGGGGGATTCACCCCTCCACTTT
CDR3aa: CASSLRSSGDSPLHF
d_gene: NA
j_gene: TRBJ1-6
abundance: NA
v_gene: TRBV5-4

CDR3nt: TGTGCCAGCAGCATCGGACAGGGGGCCGGCGGAGATACGCAGTATTTT
CDR3aa: CASSIGQGAGGDTQYF
d_gene: TRBD1
j_gene: TRBJ2-3
abundance: NA
v_gene: TRBV13

CDR3nt: TGCAGCGTTGTAGAGGGGGCGCAAGGTCAGCCCCAGCATTTT
CDR3aa: CSVVEGAQGQPQHF
d_gene: TRBD1
j_gene: TRBJ1-5
abundance: NA
v_gene: TRBV29-1

CDR3nt: TGCGCCAGCAGCTTGGGGACAGATAATTCACCCCTCCACTTT
CDR3aa: CASSLGTDNSPLHF
d_gene: NA
j_gene: TRBJ1-6
abundance: NA
v_gene: TRBV5-1

CDR3nt: TGCGCCAGCAGCCCTGGGGGGAGTGGTGACGGAAGGCAGTACTTC
CDR3aa: CASSPGGSGDGRQYF
d_gene: NA
j_gene: TRBJ2-7
abundance: NA
v_gene: TRBV5-1

CDR3nt: TGTGCCAGCAGCTTAAACGGGGGGGCGATTTACGAGCAGTACTTC
CDR3aa: CASSLNGGAIYEQYF
d_gene: TRBD2
j_gene: TRBJ2-7
abundance: NA
v_gene: TRBV7-8

CDR3nt: TGTGCCAGTAGTAATCAGGGGACAGGGGATCAGCCCCAGCATTTT
CDR3aa: CASSNQGTGDQPQHF
d_gene: TRBD1
j_gene: TRBJ1-5
abundance: NA
v_gene: TRBV19

CDR3nt: TGCAGCGTTGATACAGGCCTCTATGGCTACACCTTC
CDR3aa: CSVDTGLYGYTF
d_gene: NA
j_gene: TRBJ1-2
abundance: NA
v_gene: TRBV29-1

CDR3nt: TGTGCCAGCAGCACTAGGGACAGGGGTGGCACTGAAGCTTTCTTT
CDR3aa: CASSTRDRGGTEAFF
d_gene: TRBD1
j_gene: TRBJ1-1
abundance: NA
v_gene: TRBV5-6

CDR3nt: TGTGCCAGCAGTCGAATCCCGGGAGCTACCACGAAGAACACTGAAGCTTTCTTT
CDR3aa: CASSRIPGATTKNTEAFF
d_gene: NA
j_gene: TRBJ1-1
abundance: NA
v_gene: TRBV9

CDR3nt: TGTGCCAGCAACCAAGCCTTCTTT
CDR3aa: CASNQAFF
d_gene: NA
j_gene: TRBJ1-1
abundance: NA
v_gene: TRBV6-4

CDR3nt: TGCAGTGCCGGGAAGTACGATACGCAGTATTTT
CDR3aa: CSAGKYDTQYF
d_gene: NA
j_gene: TRBJ2-3
abundance: NA
v_gene: TRBV20-1

CDR3nt: TGCGCCAGCTCTCCGGAGCACAGGGCAGGCTACACCTTC
CDR3aa: CASSPEHRAGYTF
d_gene: NA
j_gene: TRBJ1-2
abundance: NA
v_gene: TRBV5-1

CDR3nt: TGTGCCAGCAGTTCCCTGGGGGCCCAATATAGCAATCAGCCCCAGCATTTT
CDR3aa: CASSSLGAQYSNQPQHF
d_gene: NA
j_gene: TRBJ1-5
abundance: few
v_gene: TRBV2

CDR3nt: TGTACCAGCAGCGCCCAGGGGGGCGGAGAGACCCAGTACTTC
CDR3aa: CTSSAQGGGETQYF
d_gene: NA
j_gene: TRBJ2-5
abundance: NA
v_gene: TRBV6-5

CDR3nt: TGTGCCAGCAGCGTAGGAAGGGACAGGGCTGGGACTGAAGCTTTCTTT
CDR3aa: CASSVGRDRAGTEAFF
d_gene: TRBD1
j_gene: TRBJ1-1
abundance: NA
v_gene: TRBV9

CDR3nt: TGCAGCGTTGTCCAGGGAGGCTACACCTTC
CDR3aa: CSVVQGGYTF
d_gene: NA
j_gene: TRBJ1-2
abundance: few
v_gene: TRBV29-1

CDR3nt: TGTGCCAGCAGAGCTCTAGCGGGGGGGCGGGGAGATACGCAGTATTTT
CDR3aa: CASRALAGGRGDTQYF
d_gene: TRBD2
j_gene: TRBJ2-3
abundance: NA
v_gene: TRBV7-2

CDR3nt: TGTGCCAGCACCCCGGAGGCGGGAGAGGGCACAGATACGCAGTATTTT
CDR3aa: CASTPEAGEGTDTQYF
d_gene: TRBD2
j_gene: TRBJ2-3
abundance: NA
v_gene: TRBV6-4

CDR3nt: TGTGCCTGGAGTCTTGGGAAAGGACAGGGGGCTTTTCACGAGCAGTACTTC
CDR3aa: CAWSLGKGQGAFHEQYF
d_gene: TRBD1
j_gene: TRBJ2-7
abundance: few
v_gene: TRBV30

CDR3nt: TGCGCCAGCAGCTTATCCGACAGCCTATTCTTCTTC
CDR3aa: CASSLSDSLFFF
d_gene: NA
j_gene: TRBJ2-1
abundance: NA
v_gene: TRBV5-1